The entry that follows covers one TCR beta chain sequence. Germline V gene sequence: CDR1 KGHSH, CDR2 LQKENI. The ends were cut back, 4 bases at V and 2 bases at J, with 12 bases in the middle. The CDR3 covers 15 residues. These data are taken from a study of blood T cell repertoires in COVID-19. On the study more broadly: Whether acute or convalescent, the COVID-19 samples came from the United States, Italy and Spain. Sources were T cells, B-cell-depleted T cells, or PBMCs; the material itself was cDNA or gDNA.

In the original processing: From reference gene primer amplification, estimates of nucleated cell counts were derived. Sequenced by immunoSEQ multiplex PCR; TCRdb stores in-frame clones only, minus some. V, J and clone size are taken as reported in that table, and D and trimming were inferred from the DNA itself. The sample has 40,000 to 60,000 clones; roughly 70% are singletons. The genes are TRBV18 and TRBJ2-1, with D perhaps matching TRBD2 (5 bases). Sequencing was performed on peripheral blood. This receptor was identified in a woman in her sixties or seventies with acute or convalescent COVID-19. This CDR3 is CASSLPTGTYNEQFF. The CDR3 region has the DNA TGTGCCAGCTCACTCCCGACCGGGACCTACAATGAGCAGTTCTTC.